The source of this TCR beta chain is a study of T cell repertoires in cytomegalovirus infection. Study-wide results and caveats: HLA-C-restricted, CMV-specific TCR beta clonotypes were dominant ex vivo.

This clonotype appeared many times. Its antigen is as yet unknown. TCRdb reprocessed the reads with MiXCR, giving one entry per CDR3 protein. The sample has a few hundred thousand distinct CDR3 sequences, more than 9% seen once; the top ten hold 3.5% to 4.5%. This CDR3 has 15 amino acids. The germline V gene encodes CDR1 LGHNA and CDR2 YNFKEQ. Between the trimmed V and J ends, which lost 3 bases and 7 bases, there was a span of 16 bases. The sequenced material came from PBMCs. This TCR was sampled from a human donor in good health (CMV status not recorded). Some clones in this sample may be carry-over from other donors' samples. The rearrangement joins TRBV4-2 to TRBJ2-1; D is perhaps TRBD1 (6 bases). The CDR3 loop is CASSQALQGGNEQFF. DNA for the CDR3: TGTGCCAGCAGCCAGGCTTTACAGGGCGGGAATGAGCAGTTCTTC.